The 23 T cell receptor beta chains below were found in one sample sequenced in a study of T-cell memory formation after mild COVID-19. TCRdb reanalysed the 5' RACE reads using MiXCR and keeps one entry per CDR3 protein. Found here are 300,000 to 400,000 distinct CDR3 sequences, over 25% of them singletons; the top ten hold about 13%. Sequencing input: PBMCs or a T cell subset sorted from them (not recorded which). Receptors originate from an adult woman who had mild COVID-19 (a few samples of this study predate the infection). Cell type and time point are not known.

V and J are TRBV4-1 and TRBJ2-5, with D maybe TRBD1 (5 bases). Germline V gene sequence: CDR1 MGHRA, CDR2 YSYEKL. Trimming cost V 4 bases and J 0 bases, with 12 bases left between them. The CDR3 contains 15 residues. CDR3 sequence: CASSRGSLNQETQYF. The CDR3 coding sequence is TGCGCCAGCAGCCGGGGCTCCCTGAACCAAGAGACCCAGTACTTC.

The rearrangement joins TRBV12-3 or TRBV12-4 to TRBJ1-2; TRBD1 matches 7 bases. Trimming removed 6 bases from V and 3 bases from J; junction bases left unmatched: 10. This CDR3 contains 15 residues. CDR3 sequence (DNA): TGTGCCAGCAGCTCCCCACAGGGGCTGTACTATGGCTACACCTTC. It specifies CASSSPQGLYYGYTF.

The rearrangement links TRBV6-1 to TRBJ1-1; D uncertain. V lost 1 base and J 2 bases, leaving 5 bases between the germline ends. Germline CDR1 reads MNHNS; CDR2 reads SASEGT. This CDR3 has 13 residues. The CDR3 DNA is TGTGCCAGCAGTGAAGAAGGTAACACTGAAGCTTTCTTT. Amino acids: CASSEEGNTEAFF.

This chain links TRBV7-9 with TRBJ2-3, with a possible D match to TRBD2 (6 bases). The ends were cut back, 1 base at V and 0 bases at J, with 8 bases in the middle. Per germline, CDR1 SEHNR and CDR2 FQNEAQ (reference sequence). The CDR3 extends over 15 amino acids. The DNA for the CDR3 is TGTGCCAGCAGCTTAGATGGGAGGAGCACAGATACGCAGTATTTT. Its protein product is CASSLDGRSTDTQYF.

The chain is built from TRBV4-3 and TRBJ2-5; TRBD2 aligns across 7 bases. CDR1 and CDR2 from the germline V gene are LGHNA and YSLEER. V shed 0 bases and J 2 bases; nucleotides not matched to a gene: 21. The CDR3 has 21 amino acids. The CDR3 loop is CASSQEVYVPGGSRRQETQYF. The CDR3 DNA reads as TGCGCCAGCAGCCAAGAGGTGTACGTTCCGGGAGGATCGAGGAGACAAGAGACCCAGTACTTC.

The chain has TRBV21-1 and TRBJ2-7; TRBD1 is the table's D call and was not checked against the DNA. TRBV21-1 is shown as a pseudogene. CDR3 size: 13 residues. In DNA, the CDR3 is TGTGCCAGCAGGGACGGGGGGAGTGGGGAGCAGTACTTC. This codes for CASRDGGSGEQYF.

This clonotype was detected only a few times. V usage is TRBV7-8 and J usage is TRBJ2-5, with 10 bases matching TRBD2. The CDR3 consists of 20 residues. Unmatched junction bases numbered 15, after V lost 0 bases and J lost 2 bases. Germline V gene data show CDR1 as SGHVS and CDR2 as FQNEAQ. The CDR3 DNA sequence: TGTGCCAGCAGCTTAGCGACCCCAGCGGGGGGGCGGTCGCCTCAAGAGACCCAGTACTTC. Translation gives CASSLATPAGGRSPQETQYF.

A single count supports this clonotype. The chain carries TRBV27 and TRBJ2-7; no firm D call. Trimming stripped 5 bases from V and 5 bases from J, with 13 bases between. Germline V CDR1 and CDR2: MNHEY, SMNVEV (reference sequence). The CDR3 runs to 13 residues. CDR3 sequence reads: CASSPGAPDEQYF. The CDR3 DNA follows: TGTGCCAGCAGTCCAGGTGCGCCCGACGAGCAGTACTTC.

This chain uses TRBV6-5 with TRBJ2-2, with D possibly being TRBD1 (5 bases). Between the trimmed V and J ends, which lost 8 bases and 6 bases, there was a span of 13 bases. CDR1 MNHEY and CDR2 SVGAGI come from the germline V gene. The CDR3 runs 13 residues. CDR3 bases: TGTGCCAGCGCAGGGTATAGGTCCGGGGAGCTGTTTTTT. Encoded protein: CASAGYRSGELFF.

This clonotype was seen only a few times. The chain has TRBV4-1 and TRBJ1-1, with D maybe TRBD1 (6 bases). V lost 0 bases, J lost 1 base, and 21 bases lay in between. Germline V gene data show CDR1 as MGHRA and CDR2 as YSYEKL. The CDR3 has 19 amino acids. Written as DNA, the CDR3 is TGCGCCAGCAGCCAAGATGGAGGACGACAGGTCAGACAGAACACTGAAGCTTTCTTT. Its translation: CASSQDGGRQVRQNTEAFF.

The genes are TRBV7-9 and TRBJ2-1, with TRBD1 as a possible D gene (6 bases). Germline V gene data show CDR1 as SEHNR and CDR2 as FQNEAQ (reference sequence). The CDR3 length is 15 residues. V was shortened by 3 bases and J by 6 bases, with 15 bases between the two germline ends. CDR3 in DNA: TGTGCCAGCAGCTTGTCGAGCAGGGGCCTCAATGAGCAGTTCTTC. This gives the protein CASSLSSRGLNEQFF.

The chain uses TRBV5-1 and TRBJ2-5; weak D call: TRBD2 (6 bases). CDR3 size: 13 residues. Trimming removed 0 bases from V and 9 bases from J, with 12 bases in between. CDR1 is SGHRS and CDR2 is YFSETQ in the germline V gene. This chain's CDR3 is CASSLVGPGAQYF. The CDR3 coding sequence is TGCGCCAGCAGCTTGGTGGGCCCGGGAGCCCAGTACTTC.

This clonotype came up a few times. The chain carries TRBV12-5 and TRBJ2-1, with D possibly TRBD2 on 6 matching bases. The germline V gene encodes CDR1 LGHNT and CDR2 FRNRAP. The V end lost 4 bases, the J end lost 10 bases, and 20 bases lay between the germline ends. The CDR3 length is 15 residues. The CDR3 bases are TGTGCTAGTGGTTCCTCGGGGGACCCAGCAATGGAGCAGTTCTTC. Its translation is CASGSSGDPAMEQFF.

This clonotype was seen a few times. The rearrangement joins TRBV2 to TRBJ2-7; 12 nucleotides line up with TRBD2. In germline, CDR1 is SNHLY, CDR2 FYNNEI. V lost 7 bases, J lost 0 bases, and 4 bases stayed unmatched. The CDR3 runs 15 residues. The CDR3 coding sequence is TGTGCCAGCACCATGACTAGCGGGAGCTCCTACGAGCAGTACTTC. This translates into CASTMTSGSSYEQYF.

In this sample, this clonotype turned up a few times. The rearrangement links TRBV4-3 to TRBJ2-1, with 14 bases aligning to TRBD2. The junction had 2 bases not matched to a gene; V was cut back by 3 bases and J by 7 bases. Germline V gene data show CDR1 as LGHNA and CDR2 as YSLEER. The CDR3 is 15 residues long. The CDR3 sequence is CASSHGLAGGNEQFF. The CDR3 DNA sequence: TGCGCCAGCAGCCACGGACTAGCGGGAGGAAATGAGCAGTTCTTC.

This chain links TRBV9 with TRBJ1-2, with 8 bases identical to TRBD1. CDR1 SGDLS and CDR2 YYNGEE come from the germline V gene. The CDR3 length is 17 residues. V was clipped by 3 bases and J by 2 bases; unmatched bases: 12. The DNA for the CDR3 is TGTGCCAGCAGCGGACCCGGGACCGGACAGGGAAACTATGGCTACACCTTC. This encodes CASSGPGTGQGNYGYTF.

This clonotype was detected a few times. Here the CDR3 reads CSATRRGGSPLHF. The CDR3 region has the DNA TGCAGTGCGACTCGGCGGGGGGGCTCACCCCTCCACTTT. The gene calls are TRBV20-1 and TRBJ1-6; D might be TRBD1 (6 bases). Trimming cost V 6 bases and J 10 bases, with 16 bases left between them. CDR1 and CDR2 from the germline V gene are DFQATT and SNEGSKA (reference sequence). The CDR3 has 13 amino acids.

This clonotype has a handful of counts. The chain joins TRBV6-5 to TRBJ2-3; 8 nucleotides agree with TRBD1. The CDR3 has 15 amino acids. CDR1 is MNHEY and CDR2 is SVGAGI in the germline V gene. Trimming took 5 bases from V and 2 from J; bases not matched to a gene: 6. The CDR3 region has the DNA TGTGCCAGCAGTCCCCACAGGGGGTCCACAGATACGCAGTATTTT. This translates into CASSPHRGSTDTQYF.

This clonotype was seen more than once but under ten times. The J gene is TRBJ1-1, the V gene TRBV6-5; possibly TRBD1 for D (6 bases). CDR3 size: 15 residues. CDR1 MNHEY and CDR2 SVGAGI come from the germline V gene. Deletions cut 5 bases from V and 0 bases from J, with 13 bases between. This chain's CDR3 is CASSAWTVMNTEAFF. The CDR3 DNA is TGTGCCAGCAGTGCCTGGACAGTAATGAACACTGAAGCTTTCTTT.

This clonotype was detected a few times. The V call is TRBV20-1, the J call TRBJ2-2; no definite D call. V was shortened by 1 base and J by 7 bases, with 13 bases between the two germline ends. The CDR3 sequence is 14 residues long. The germline CDR1 and CDR2 sequences are DFQATT and SNEGSKA (reference sequence). CDR3 DNA sequence: TGCAGTGCTAGAGGAGATCCGGCCGGCGGGGAGCTGTTTTTT. It translates to CSARGDPAGGELFF.

This clonotype occurred many times. This chain joins TRBV5-1 and TRBJ2-3; the D gene is possibly TRBD2 (6 bases). The CDR3 is made up of 16 amino acids. The germline CDR1 and CDR2 sequences are SGHRS and YFSETQ. Trimming took off 0 bases at V and 2 bases at J, with 13 bases between the two ends. CDR3 region: CASSLALAFYTDTQYF. CDR3 nucleotides: TGCGCCAGCAGCTTGGCACTAGCCTTTTACACAGATACGCAGTATTTT.

In this sample, this clonotype turned up a few times. The V and J genes are TRBV6-6 and TRBJ2-2, with D tentatively TRBD2 (5 bases). The germline CDR1 and CDR2 sequences are MNHNY and SVGAGI (reference sequence). The CDR3 is 13 amino acids. The V and J ends lost 7 bases and 6 bases respectively, with 12 bases between them. The CDR3 sequence: CASMSEGAGELFF. For the CDR3, the DNA is TGTGCCAGCATGTCTGAGGGTGCCGGGGAGCTGTTTTTT.

The chain is built from TRBV18 and TRBJ2-1, with D maybe TRBD2 (5 bases). The CDR3 is 16 residues long. CDR1 KGHSH and CDR2 LQKENI come from the germline V gene. V shed 5 bases and J shed 0 bases, with 14 bases lying between them. CDR3: CASSLIAKTSYNEQFF. CDR3 DNA sequence: TGTGCCAGCTCATTAATAGCGAAAACCTCCTACAATGAGCAGTTCTTC. Based on the CDR3 plus reference TRBV18 and TRBJ2-1, the full variable domain is NAGVMQNPRHLVRRRGQEARLRCSPMKGHSHVYWYRQLPEEGLKFMVYLQKENIIDESGMPKERFSAEFPKEGPSILRIQQVVRGDSAAYFCASSLIAKTSYNEQFFGPGTRLTVL.